The text below deals with one T cell receptor (beta chain). Its antigen is still unknown. Relative to the germline gene, one junction end is altered; a read error may explain this. Profiled with immunoSEQ multiplex PCR; TCRdb holds only in-frame clones, not every one. The sample includes some 130,000 clones, approximately 90% of them seen just once. CDR3 size: 14 residues. The germline V gene encodes CDR1 SSHAT and CDR2 FNYEAQ (reference sequence). These data come from a study of radiation and T cells in renal cell carcinoma. Study details: Nephrectomy followed 15 Gy stereotactic body radiation by 4 weeks. Broader study findings: No pretreatment tumor biopsies were available for baseline clonotypes. Top tumor clonotypes rose in blood 2 weeks post-radiation, then contracted.

Time point of the sample: blood 2 weeks post-SBRT. Treatment in this sample: 15 Gy SBRT to primary tumor, nephrectomy 4 weeks later. Serial blood draws occurred at baseline and 2 and 4 weeks post-SBRT. The genes are TRBV7-7 and TRBJ2-1; D unresolved. This specimen consisted of blood, obtained from a patient whose treatment included radiotherapy and nephrectomy. This receptor was obtained from a woman between 65 and 79 years old with renal cell carcinoma. The DNA for the CDR3 is TGTGCTAGCAGCCTAAACGCGGTATACAATGAGCAGTTCTTC. Residues: CASSLNAVYNEQFF.